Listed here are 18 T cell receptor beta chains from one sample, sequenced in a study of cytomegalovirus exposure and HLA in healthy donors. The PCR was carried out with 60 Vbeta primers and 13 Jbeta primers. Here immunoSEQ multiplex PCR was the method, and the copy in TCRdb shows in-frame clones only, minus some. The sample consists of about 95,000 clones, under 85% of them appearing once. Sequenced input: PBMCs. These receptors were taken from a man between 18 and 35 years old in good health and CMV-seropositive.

The CDR3 spells CASSPRWRQRRTDTQYF. The DNA for the CDR3 is TGTGCCAGCAGCCCCCGTTGGAGGCAAAGGCGCACAGATACGCAGTATTTT. The V and J genes are TRBV2 and TRBJ2-3, with D perhaps TRBD2 (5 bases). The V gene's germline CDR1 is SNHLY and CDR2 FYNNEI. The CDR3 spans 17 residues. V was shortened by 6 bases and J by 1 base, with 20 bases between the two germline ends.

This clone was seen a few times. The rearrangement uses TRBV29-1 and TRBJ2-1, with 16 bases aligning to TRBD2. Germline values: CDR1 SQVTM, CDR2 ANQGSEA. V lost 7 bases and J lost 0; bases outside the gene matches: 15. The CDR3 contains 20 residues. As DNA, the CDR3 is TGCAGCGCCAGGGGACTAGCGGGGGGGACCCATAAGAGCTCCTACAATGAGCAGTTCTTC. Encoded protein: CSARGLAGGTHKSSYNEQFF.

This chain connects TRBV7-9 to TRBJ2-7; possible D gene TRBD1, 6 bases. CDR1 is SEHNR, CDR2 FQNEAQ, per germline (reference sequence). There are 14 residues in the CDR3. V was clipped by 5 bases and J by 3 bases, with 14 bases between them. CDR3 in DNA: TGTGCCAGCAGCGATGACAGGTCAAGCTACGAGCAGTACTTC. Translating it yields CASSDDRSSYEQYF.

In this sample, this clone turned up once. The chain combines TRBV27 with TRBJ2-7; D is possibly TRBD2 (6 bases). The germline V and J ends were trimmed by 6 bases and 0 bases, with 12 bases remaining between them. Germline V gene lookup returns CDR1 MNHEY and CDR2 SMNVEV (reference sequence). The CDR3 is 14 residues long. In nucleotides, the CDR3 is TGTGCCAGCAGGGGGCGGGGACCCTCCTACGAGCAGTACTTC. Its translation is CASRGRGPSYEQYF.

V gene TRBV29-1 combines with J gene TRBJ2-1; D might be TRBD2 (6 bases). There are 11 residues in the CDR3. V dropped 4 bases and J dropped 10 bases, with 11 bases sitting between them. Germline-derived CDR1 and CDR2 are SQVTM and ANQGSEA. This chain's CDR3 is CSVAQSGEQFF. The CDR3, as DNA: TGCAGCGTTGCACAGAGCGGGGAGCAGTTCTTC.

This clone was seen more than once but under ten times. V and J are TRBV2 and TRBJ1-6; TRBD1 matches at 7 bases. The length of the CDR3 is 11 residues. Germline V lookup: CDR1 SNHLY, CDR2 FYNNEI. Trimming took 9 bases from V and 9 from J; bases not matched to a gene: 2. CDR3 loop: CASSGGSPLHF. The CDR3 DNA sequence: TGTGCCAGTTCAGGGGGTTCACCCCTCCACTTT. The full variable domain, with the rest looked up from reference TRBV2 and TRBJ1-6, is EPEVTQTPSHQVTQMGQEVILRCVPISNHLYFYWYRQILGQKVEFLVSFYNNEISEKSEIFDDQFSVERPDGSNFTLKIRSTKLEDSAMYFCASSGGSPLHFGNGTRLTVT.

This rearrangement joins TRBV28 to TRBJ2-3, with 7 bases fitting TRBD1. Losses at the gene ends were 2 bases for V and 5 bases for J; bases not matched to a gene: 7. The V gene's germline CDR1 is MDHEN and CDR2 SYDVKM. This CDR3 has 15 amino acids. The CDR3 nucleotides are TGTGCCAGCAGTTTACTCATAGGGGGCGAAGATACGCAGTATTTT. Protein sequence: CASSLLIGGEDTQYF.

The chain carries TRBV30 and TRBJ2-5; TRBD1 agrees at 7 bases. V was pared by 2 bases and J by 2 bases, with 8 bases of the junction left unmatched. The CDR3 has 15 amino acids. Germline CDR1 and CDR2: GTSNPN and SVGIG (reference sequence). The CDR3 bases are TGTGCCTGGAGTTCTCTAGGACAGGCTCAAGAGACCCAGTACTTC. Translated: CAWSSLGQAQETQYF. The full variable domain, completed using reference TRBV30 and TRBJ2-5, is SQTIHQWPATLVQPVGSPLSLECTVEGTSNPNLYWYRQAAGRGLQLLFYSVGIGQISSEVPQNLSASRPQDRQFILSSKKLLLSDSGFYLCAWSSLGQAQETQYFGPGTRLLVL.

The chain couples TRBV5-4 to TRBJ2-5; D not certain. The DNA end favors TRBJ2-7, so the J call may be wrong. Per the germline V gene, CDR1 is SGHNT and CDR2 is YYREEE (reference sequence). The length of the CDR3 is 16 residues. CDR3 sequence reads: CASSSGLVGSPYEQYF. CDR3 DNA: TGTGCCAGCAGCTCGGGTTTGGTCGGATCGCCCTACGAGCAGTACTTC.

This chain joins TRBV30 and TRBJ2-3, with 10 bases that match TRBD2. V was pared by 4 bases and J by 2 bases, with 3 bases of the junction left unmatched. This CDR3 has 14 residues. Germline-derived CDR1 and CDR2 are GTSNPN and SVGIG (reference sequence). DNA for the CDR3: TGTGCCTGGACTAGCGGGGGACACACAGATACGCAGTATTTT. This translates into CAWTSGGHTDTQYF.

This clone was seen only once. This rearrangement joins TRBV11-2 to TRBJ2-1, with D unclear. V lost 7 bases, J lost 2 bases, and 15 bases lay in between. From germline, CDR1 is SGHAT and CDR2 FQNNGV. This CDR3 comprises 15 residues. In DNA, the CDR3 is TGTGCCAGCATGAGAGCCGAGACACCCTACAATGAGCAGTTCTTC. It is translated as CASMRAETPYNEQFF. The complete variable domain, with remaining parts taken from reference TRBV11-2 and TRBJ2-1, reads EAGVAQSPRYKIIEKRQSVAFWCNPISGHATLYWYQQILGQGPKLLIQFQNNGVVDDSQLPKDRFSAERLKGVDSTLKIQPAKLEDSAVYLCASMRAETPYNEQFFGPGTRLTVL.

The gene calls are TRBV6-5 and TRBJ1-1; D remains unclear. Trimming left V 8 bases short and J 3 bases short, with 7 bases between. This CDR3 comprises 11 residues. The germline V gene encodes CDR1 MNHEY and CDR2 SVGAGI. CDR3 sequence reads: CASQIDTEAFF. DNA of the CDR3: TGTGCCAGCCAAATAGACACTGAAGCTTTCTTT.

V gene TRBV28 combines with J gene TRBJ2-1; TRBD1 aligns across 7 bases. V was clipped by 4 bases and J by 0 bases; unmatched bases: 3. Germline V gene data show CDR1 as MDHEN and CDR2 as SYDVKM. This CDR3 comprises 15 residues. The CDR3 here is CASSYTGDSYNEQFF. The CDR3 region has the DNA TGTGCCAGCAGTTATACAGGGGACTCCTACAATGAGCAGTTCTTC.

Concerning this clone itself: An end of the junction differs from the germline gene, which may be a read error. The CDR3 loop reads CASSESGYVYGYPF. Written as DNA, the CDR3 is TGTGCCAGCAGTGAATCGGGGTATGTCTATGGCTACCCCTTC. This rearrangement joins TRBV6-1 to TRBJ1-2; no reliable D call. Germline values: CDR1 MNHNS, CDR2 SASEGT. The CDR3 has 14 amino acids.

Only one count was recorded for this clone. The CDR3 DNA is TGTGCCAGCTTCAGATATAGAGGGAATCACTACAATGAGCAGTTCTTC. It yields the protein CASFRYRGNHYNEQFF. This chain connects TRBV7-9 to TRBJ2-1, with a tentative D call TRBD2 (5 bases). The V end lost 8 bases, the J end lost 3 bases, and 20 bases lay between the germline ends. The CDR3 length is 16 residues. Germline CDR1 and CDR2: SEHNR and FQNEAQ (reference sequence).

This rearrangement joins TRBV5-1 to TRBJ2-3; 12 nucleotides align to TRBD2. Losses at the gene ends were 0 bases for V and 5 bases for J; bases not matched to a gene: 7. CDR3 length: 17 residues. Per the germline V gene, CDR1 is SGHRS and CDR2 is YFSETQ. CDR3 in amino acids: CASSLELAGGGEDTQYF. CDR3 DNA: TGCGCCAGCAGCTTGGAACTAGCGGGGGGCGGAGAAGATACGCAGTATTTT.

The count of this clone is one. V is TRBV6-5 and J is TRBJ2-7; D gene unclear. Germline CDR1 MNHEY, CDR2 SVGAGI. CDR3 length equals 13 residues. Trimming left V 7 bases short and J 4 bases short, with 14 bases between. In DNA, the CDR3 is TGTGCCAGCACCCTTAGCCCGGCATACGAGCAGTACTTC. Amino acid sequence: CASTLSPAYEQYF.

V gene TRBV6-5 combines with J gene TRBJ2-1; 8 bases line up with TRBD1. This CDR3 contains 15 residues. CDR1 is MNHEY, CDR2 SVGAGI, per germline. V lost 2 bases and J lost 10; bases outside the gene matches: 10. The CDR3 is CASSYGGDRGQEQFF. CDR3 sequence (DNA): TGTGCCAGCAGTTACGGAGGAGACAGGGGCCAGGAGCAGTTCTTC.